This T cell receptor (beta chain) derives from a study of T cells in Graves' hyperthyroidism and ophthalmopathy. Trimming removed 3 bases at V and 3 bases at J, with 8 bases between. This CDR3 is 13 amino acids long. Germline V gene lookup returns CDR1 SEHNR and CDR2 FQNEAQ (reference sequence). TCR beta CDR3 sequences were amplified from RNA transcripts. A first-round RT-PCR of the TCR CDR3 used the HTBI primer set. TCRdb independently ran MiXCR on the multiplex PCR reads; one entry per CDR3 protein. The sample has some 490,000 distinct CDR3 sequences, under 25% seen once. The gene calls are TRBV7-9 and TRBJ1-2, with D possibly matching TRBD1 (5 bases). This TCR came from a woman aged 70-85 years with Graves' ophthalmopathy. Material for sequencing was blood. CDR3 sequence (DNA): TGTGCCAGCAGCTTTCGACAGCACTATGGCTACACCTTC. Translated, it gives CASSFRQHYGYTF.